The 24 T cell receptor beta chains given below trace back to one sample, sequenced in a study of molecular identifiers for immune sequencing clone quantification. A single record per CDR3 protein comes from TCRdb applying MiXCR to the PCR reads. Among approximately 90,000 distinct CDR3 sequences listed, around 24% were seen once. The sequenced sample consisted of naive CD8+ T cells from blood, with Jurkat cell RNA spiked in. Documented subset: FACS-sorted CD8+CD4-CCR7+CD45RA+ naive T cells. Source of these receptors: a human donor in good health. Some libraries in this study had Jurkat cell RNA spiked in.

This clonotype was detected only a few times. Relative to the germline gene, one junction end is altered; a read error may explain this. V is TRBV6-2 or TRBV6-3 and J is TRBJ2-2, with D perhaps matching TRBD1 or TRBD2 (5 bases each). The CDR3 covers 15 residues. Germline-derived CDR1 and CDR2 are MNHEY and SVGEGT. Written as DNA, the CDR3 is TGTGCCAGCGGTTACGCAATGGGGGACCCGTGGGAGCTGTTTTTT. Its translation is CASGYAMGDPWELFF.

As to this clonotype: A read error may account for a junction end that differs from germline. Here the CDR3 reads CASSELGGIRGAQNF. DNA for the CDR3: TGTGCCAGCAGTGAACTGGGAGGCATCCGCGGGGCCCAGAACTTC. This chain links TRBV2 with TRBJ2-5, with a possible D match to TRBD2 (6 bases). The CDR3 totals 15 residues. Germline CDR1 SNHLY, CDR2 FYNNEI.

This clonotype has only a few counts. A much bigger clone sits one base away, suggesting this may be a read error. V is TRBV20-1 and J is TRBJ1-5; perhaps D is TRBD1 or TRBD2 (5 bases each). The J call may not be correct, given that the DNA end is closer to TRBJ2-3. CDR3 length: 15 amino acids. Germline V gene lookup returns CDR1 DFQATT and CDR2 SNEGSKA (reference sequence). The CDR3 coding sequence is TGCAGTGCTTGCTGGGACCTTGATAGCAATCAGCCCCAGTATTTT. Translated: CSACWDLDSNQPQYF.

The rearrangement uses TRBV28 and TRBJ2-2, with 9 nucleotides matching TRBD1. CDR1 is MDHEN, CDR2 SYDVKM, per germline. With 4 bases clipped from V and 5 bases from J, the junction kept 8 bases outside the gene matches. This CDR3 contains 16 residues. The CDR3 region has the DNA TGTGCCAGCAGTTCAGAGGACAGGGGAAGGACCGGGGAGCTGTTTTTT. Translated: CASSSEDRGRTGELFF.

As to this clonotype: Possible read error: a much larger clone is one base away. The gene calls are TRBV7-9 and TRBJ2-1, with TRBD2 identical over 8 bases. V was clipped by 8 bases and J by 10 bases; unmatched bases: 16. The V gene's germline CDR1 is SEHNR and CDR2 FQNEAQ (reference sequence). CDR3 size: 15 residues. CDR3 loop: CASGSTGGPPLEQFF. The CDR3 nucleotides are TGTGCCAGCGGCTCAACGGGAGGGCCTCCGTTAGAGCAGTTCTTC.

About this clonotype: This could be a read error, since a much larger clone is one nucleotide away. This chain connects TRBV6-5 to TRBJ2-5; a possible D gene is TRBD1 (6 bases). This CDR3 has 15 residues. V was shortened by 0 bases and J by 4 bases, with 12 bases between the two germline ends. Germline CDR1 MNHEY, CDR2 SVGAGI. The CDR3 coding sequence is TGTGCCAGCAGTTACTCCGCGACAGGTATAGAGACCCAGTACTTC. It is translated as CASSYSATGIETQYF.

This clonotype has only a few counts. The chain joins TRBV7-6 to TRBJ1-5; D is uncertain. The V and J ends lost 3 bases and 7 bases respectively, with 13 bases between them. The CDR3 sequence is 14 residues long. Germline CDR1 and CDR2: SGHVS and FNYEAQ. CDR3 protein: CASSFALGDQPQHF. The CDR3 DNA sequence: TGTGCCAGCAGCTTCGCCTTGGGAGACCAGCCCCAGCATTTT.

This clonotype was found many times. This chain links TRBV5-5 with TRBJ2-3; weak D call: TRBD1 (5 bases). CDR1 SGHKS and CDR2 YYEKEE come from the germline V gene (reference sequence). This CDR3 is built from 18 residues. V lost 1 base to trimming and J lost 2 bases, with 20 bases between them. The CDR3 reads CASSLYLAGPLPTDTQYF. CDR3 bases: TGTGCCAGCAGCTTGTATTTAGCAGGGCCCTTACCCACAGATACGCAGTATTTT.

The V and J genes are TRBV4-3 and TRBJ1-4; TRBD1 matches at 10 bases. V shed 3 bases and J 7 bases; nucleotides not matched to a gene: 8. Germline values: CDR1 LGHNA, CDR2 YSLEER. This CDR3 is 16 amino acids long. The CDR3 protein is CASSQGPGQGSEKLFF. CDR3 coding DNA: TGCGCCAGCAGCCAGGGACCGGGACAGGGGAGTGAAAAACTGTTTTTT.

This clonotype was seen just once. Since a much larger clone is just one base distant, this may be a read error. The chain joins TRBV20-1 to TRBJ2-5; 10 bases are shared with TRBD2. This CDR3 spans 14 amino acids. Germline V gives CDR1 DFQATT, CDR2 SNEGSKA (reference sequence). CDR3 sequence: CSARIAGGQETHYF. The CDR3 DNA sequence: TGCAGTGCTAGAATAGCGGGGGGCCAAGAGACCCACTACTTC.

Note on this clonotype: This may arise from a read error, as a much more abundant clone is one base away. The chain has TRBV6-1 and TRBJ1-5; D unresolved. The CDR3 is 15 amino acids. Germline V gene lookup returns CDR1 MNHNS and CDR2 SASEGT. CDR3 in DNA: TGTGCCAGCAGTGAGGAACAGCTTAGCAATCAGCCCCAGCGTTTT. It translates to CASSEEQLSNQPQRF.

The genes are TRBV4-3 and TRBJ2-5, with D tentatively TRBD1 (6 bases). V was pared by 0 bases and J by 4 bases, with 6 bases between. Germline V CDR1 and CDR2: LGHNA, YSLEER. The CDR3 totals 13 residues. CDR3 amino acids: CASSQEGAETQYF. The CDR3 DNA reads as TGCGCCAGCAGCCAAGAGGGGGCAGAGACCCAGTACTTC.

In its sample, this clonotype was seen a few times. At one boundary the junction diverges from the germline segment, which might be a read error. The chain links TRBV5-3 to TRBJ1-5; D might be TRBD1 (6 bases). TRBV5-3 is known as an ORF, though its function is uncertain. This CDR3 contains 16 residues. DNA of the CDR3: TGTGCCAGCAGCTTGGTGGGGGGCGGGAGCAATCAGCCCCAGCATTTT. Protein product: CASSLVGGGSNQPQHF.

V and J are TRBV12-5 and TRBJ2-2; D is ambiguous. The CDR3 is 16 amino acids. The V and J ends lost 3 bases and 5 bases respectively, with 16 bases between them. Germline V gene data show CDR1 as LGHNT and CDR2 as FRNRAP. The CDR3 protein is CASGFQSSRGTGELFF. The CDR3 DNA follows: TGTGCTAGTGGTTTCCAGTCAAGCAGAGGAACCGGGGAGCTGTTTTTT.

In its sample, this clonotype was seen many times. The chain couples TRBV29-1 to TRBJ1-1; D is unresolved. The germline CDR1 and CDR2 sequences are SQVTM and ANQGSEA. CDR3 length: 11 amino acids. V was shortened by 8 bases and J by 0 bases, with 7 bases between the two germline ends. CDR3: CSTVMNTEAFF. The CDR3 coding sequence is TGCAGCACAGTGATGAACACTGAAGCTTTCTTT.

In this sample, this clonotype turned up many times. The V gene is TRBV27, the J gene TRBJ2-3; unclear D gene. CDR3 length: 14 amino acids. Germline CDR1 and CDR2: MNHEY and SMNVEV (reference sequence). V lost 5 bases, J lost 0 bases, and 9 bases lay in between. As DNA, the CDR3 is TGTGCCAGCAGTCCTGCGACTAGCACAGATACGCAGTATTTT. It translates to CASSPATSTDTQYF.

This clonotype has ten or more counts. The chain combines TRBV7-9 with TRBJ1-1; D not resolved. Germline V CDR1 and CDR2: SEHNR, FQNEAQ (reference sequence). Trimming left V 5 bases short and J 0 bases short, with 19 bases between. The CDR3 contains 17 residues. The CDR3 nucleotides are TGTGCCAGCAGCGGGGTTTTGGGGTCCCCTCTGAACACTGAAGCTTTCTTT. Amino acids: CASSGVLGSPLNTEAFF.

This clonotype turned up a few times. This chain uses TRBV5-6 with TRBJ2-7, with a possible D match to TRBD2 (6 bases). Trimming left V 2 bases short and J 3 bases short, with 9 bases between. CDR3 size: 13 residues. Germline V CDR1 and CDR2: SGHDT, YYEEEE. The CDR3 here is CASSFGSGYEQYF. The CDR3 nucleotides are TGTGCCAGCAGCTTTGGTAGCGGCTACGAGCAGTACTTC.

This chain links TRBV28 with TRBJ2-7; D might be TRBD1 or TRBD2, each matching 6 bases. Germline values: CDR1 MDHEN, CDR2 SYDVKM. The CDR3 has 15 amino acids. V was shortened by 3 bases and J by 7 bases, with 19 bases between the two germline ends. The CDR3 loop is CASSFIPGASAEQYF. CDR3 bases: TGTGCCAGCAGTTTTATTCCGGGGGCATCCGCGGAGCAGTACTTC. Supplemented by reference TRBV28 and TRBJ2-7, the full variable domain reads DVKVTQSSRYLVKRTGEKVFLECVQDMDHENMFWYRQDPGLGLRLIYFSYDVKMKEKGDIPEGYSVSREKKERFSLILESASTNQTSMYLCASSFIPGASAEQYFGPGTRLTVT.

This clonotype was seen repeatedly, ten times or more. This chain connects TRBV5-6 to TRBJ1-1; D call uncertain. Trimming removed 0 bases from V and 2 bases from J, with 11 bases in between. The CDR3 contains 15 residues. Germline values: CDR1 SGHDT, CDR2 YYEEEE. CDR3 sequence (DNA): TGTGCCAGCAGCTTGGGGGCGGTCGTTAACACTGAAGCTTTCTTT. Residues: CASSLGAVVNTEAFF.

V usage is TRBV27 and J usage is TRBJ2-3; D call uncertain. The V and J ends lost 2 bases and 0 bases respectively, with 9 bases between them. Germline loops: CDR1 MNHEY, CDR2 SMNVEV (reference sequence). The CDR3 totals 15 residues. The chain's CDR3 is CASSLGLMSTDTQYF. As DNA, the CDR3 is TGTGCCAGCAGTTTAGGCCTGATGAGCACAGATACGCAGTATTTT.

In this sample, this clonotype turned up a few times. The chain joins TRBV2 to TRBJ1-2; a weak D match, TRBD1 (6 bases). V dropped 1 base and J dropped 3 bases, with 9 bases sitting between them. Per the germline V gene, CDR1 is SNHLY and CDR2 is FYNNEI. The length of the CDR3 is 14 residues. The CDR3 bases are TGTGCCAGCAGTGAAGATACAGGGCACTATGGCTACACCTTC. Its protein is CASSEDTGHYGYTF.

In its sample, this clonotype was seen many times. The chain carries TRBV20-1 and TRBJ2-5, with 11 nucleotides matching TRBD2. The CDR3 extends over 14 amino acids. The V gene end was trimmed by 6 bases and the J gene end by 5 bases; junction bases not matched to a gene: 8. Germline assignment: CDR1 DFQATT and CDR2 SNEGSKA (reference sequence). In DNA, the CDR3 is TGCAGTGCCAACCCTACTAGCGGGAGTGAGACCCAGTACTTC. Protein sequence: CSANPTSGSETQYF.

This sequence joins TRBV3-1 and TRBJ2-5; 9 bases match TRBD2. In germline, CDR1 is LGHDT, CDR2 YNNKEL (reference sequence). CDR3 length: 15 residues. The trim removed 1 base at V and 5 bases at J, leaving 5 bases unmatched. The CDR3 coding sequence is TGTGCCAGCAGCCAAGGGACTAGCGCCGGGGAGACCCAGTACTTC. Amino acid sequence: CASSQGTSAGETQYF.